The source of this T cell receptor (beta chain) is a study of OX40 agonist ivuxolimab in advanced cancers. About the research overall: An agonistic anti-OX40 (CD134) antibody, ivuxolimab, was used to treat the patients.

The CDR3 spans 15 residues. Germline CDR1 reads SGHNT; CDR2 reads YYREEE (reference sequence). Trimming took 0 bases from V and 8 from J, leaving 17 bases between them. Comment on this clone: Its specificity is unknown.

Findings and caveats of the study: Averaged across samples, CD8+ T cells carried more expanded clones than CD4+ did. At doses 0.1 to 3.0 mg/kg, CD4+ and CD8+ clones expanded.

Sequencing used immunoSEQ multiplex PCR; TCRdb keeps in-frame clones, though not all of them. The sample includes tens of thousands of clones, around 80% of them seen just once. The chain carries TRBV5-4 and TRBJ1-2, with D perhaps TRBD1 (6 bases). This sample comprised CD4+ or CD8+ T cells sorted from blood, obtained in a trial of the OX40 agonist ivuxolimab. The origin of this receptor is an adult with an advanced solid tumor such as melanoma, head and neck, liver or kidney cancer. CDR3 coding DNA: TGTGCCAGCAGCTTGGCCGATGGAGGGGGTAGAGGCTACACCTTC. This encodes CASSLADGGGRGYTF.